One sample yielded the 10 T cell receptor beta chains listed below, sequenced in a study of blood T cell repertoires in COVID-19. Produced via immunoSEQ multiplex PCR; TCRdb's table is partial and in-frame only. This table holds approximately 93,000 clones, 88% found once. Sequenced: peripheral blood. These receptors were taken from a man aged 50-59 years with COVID-19, enrolled during active disease.

The chain couples TRBV5-6 to TRBJ2-3; 12 bases are shared with TRBD2. The germline gives CDR1 SGHDT, CDR2 YYEEEE. The V and J ends lost 5 bases and 3 bases, in that order; junction bases with no gene match: 7. The CDR3 length is 16 residues. In DNA form, the CDR3 reads TGTGCCAGCAGATCTCCTCTAGCGGGAGGGACAGATACGCAGTATTTT. Translating gives CASRSPLAGGTDTQYF. Using reference TRBV5-6 and TRBJ2-3 for the parts outside the CDR3, the full variable domain is DAGVTQSPTHLIKTRGQQVTLRCSPKSGHDTVSWYQQALGQGPQFIFQYYEEEERQRGNFPDRFSGHQFPNYSSELNVNALLLGDSALYLCASRSPLAGGTDTQYFGPGTRLTVL.

Comment on this clone: Other DNA sequences within the sample encode an identical CDR3. V is TRBV30 and J is TRBJ1-5; D unresolved. Trimming removed 0 bases from V and 4 bases from J, with 7 bases in between. Germline V CDR1 and CDR2: GTSNPN, SVGIG (reference sequence). This CDR3 region has 13 residues. The CDR3 nucleotides read TGTGCCTGGAGTGTGAGGGAAAATCAGCCCCAGCATTTT. Encoded protein: CAWSVRENQPQHF.

The CDR3 DNA reads as TGTGCCAGCAGCTTCGGCGGGGCTGGTGGCTACACCTTC. It translates to CASSFGGAGGYTF. This chain joins TRBV7-3 and TRBJ1-2, with a weak D call TRBD1 (5 bases). Per germline, CDR1 SGHTA and CDR2 FQGTGA. This CDR3 spans 13 amino acids. V lost 3 bases and J lost 7, with 12 bases in between.

The chain joins TRBV20-1 to TRBJ1-5; possibly TRBD1 for D (5 bases). Trimming took 3 bases from V and 6 from J, leaving 12 bases between them. The CDR3 has 13 residues. CDR1 is DFQATT, CDR2 SNEGSKA, per germline (reference sequence). Here the CDR3 reads CSASLGTGQPQHF. The CDR3 DNA reads as TGCAGTGCTAGTTTGGGGACTGGTCAGCCCCAGCATTTT.

The genes are TRBV15 and TRBJ2-5; 7 bases are shared with TRBD1. This CDR3 has 15 amino acids. V dropped 1 base and J dropped 5; count of bases not matched to a gene: 7. Germline-derived CDR1 and CDR2 are LNHNV and YYDKDF (reference sequence). In nucleotides, the CDR3 is TGTGCCACCAGCAGAGTTGGACAGGAGTTGGAGACCCAGTACTTC. Translating gives CATSRVGQELETQYF. Based on the CDR3 plus reference TRBV15 and TRBJ2-5, the full variable domain is DAMVIQNPRYQVTQFGKPVTLSCSQTLNHNVMYWYQQKSSQAPKLLFHYYDKDFNNEADTPDNFQSRRPNTSFCFLDIRSPGLGDTAMYLCATSRVGQELETQYFGPGTRLLVL.

This clone was detected once. V gene TRBV5-1 combines with J gene TRBJ2-2; 12 bases are a match to TRBD2. The CDR3 covers 19 residues. V was pared by 1 base and J by 4 bases, with 11 bases of the junction left unmatched. The germline CDR1 and CDR2 sequences are SGHRS and YFSETQ. The CDR3 DNA is TGCGCCAGCAGCTTGATGCCTAGCGGGGGGGCCACCGGCACCGGGGAGCTGTTTTTT. This translates into CASSLMPSGGATGTGELFF. Together with reference TRBV5-1 and TRBJ2-2, the CDR3 gives the full variable domain: KAGVTQTPRYLIKTRGQQVTLSCSPISGHRSVSWYQQTPGQGLQFLFEYFSETQRNKGNFPGRFSGRQFSNSRSEMNVSTLELGDSALYLCASSLMPSGGATGTGELFFGEGSRLTVL.

The rearrangement joins TRBV18 to TRBJ1-2; 9 bases fit TRBD1. The CDR3 has 12 residues. With 2 bases clipped from V and 8 bases from J, the junction kept 0 bases outside the gene matches. Germline V gene sequence: CDR1 KGHSH, CDR2 LQKENI. CDR3 sequence: CASSPDRGGYTF. The CDR3 DNA follows: TGTGCCAGCTCACCAGACAGGGGGGGCTACACCTTC. The variable domain in full, completed from reference TRBV18 and TRBJ1-2, reads NAGVMQNPRHLVRRRGQEARLRCSPMKGHSHVYWYRQLPEEGLKFMVYLQKENIIDESGMPKERFSAEFPKEGPSILRIQQVVRGDSAAYFCASSPDRGGYTFGSGTRLTVV.

This chain connects TRBV18 to TRBJ2-7; 7 bases fit TRBD1. V dropped 4 bases and J dropped 4; count of bases not matched to a gene: 7. The CDR3 loop spans 14 amino acids. Germline CDR1 is KGHSH and CDR2 is LQKENI. DNA for the CDR3: TGTGCCAGCTCACAAAACCAGGGGGAGTACGAGCAGTACTTC. Its translation is CASSQNQGEYEQYF.

The chain joins TRBV19 to TRBJ1-5; TRBD1 aligns across 8 bases. V was clipped by 5 bases and J by 7 bases; unmatched bases: 4. Germline loops: CDR1 LNHDA, CDR2 SQIVND (reference sequence). This CDR3 has 13 amino acids. As DNA, the CDR3 is TGTGCCAGTAGTCCAGGGGGCCAACAGCCCCAGCATTTT. It translates to CASSPGGQQPQHF.

This clone was seen just once. This chain links TRBV9 with TRBJ2-7; 11 nucleotides line up with TRBD2. CDR3 size: 15 residues. Trimming removed 3 bases from V and 1 base from J; junction bases left unmatched: 3. Germline V gene sequence: CDR1 SGDLS, CDR2 YYNGEE. This CDR3 reads CASSGTSGGSYEQYF. CDR3 bases: TGTGCCAGCAGCGGCACTAGCGGGGGATCCTACGAGCAGTACTTC.